These 25 T cell receptor beta chains were all obtained from the same sample, sequenced in a study of control samples from healthy donors and cancer patients. Repertoires were generated with immunoSEQ multiplex PCR, while TCRdb's copy carries only in-frame clones and drops some. The sample holds 100,000 to 150,000 clones, roughly 87% seen once. Sequencing input: blood. The source of these receptors is a man in his late teens or twenties in good health.

The chain uses TRBV15 and TRBJ1-2; D is unclear. Trimming pared 0 bases from V and 1 base from J, leaving 6 bases between. CDR3 length: 14 residues. Germline CDR1 is LNHNV and CDR2 is YYDKDF (reference sequence). CDR3 DNA: TGTGCCACCAGCAGAGATAGGGTTAACTATGGCTACACCTTC. It specifies CATSRDRVNYGYTF.

J is TRBJ1-1 and V is TRBV14, with 7 bases that match TRBD1. The V gene's germline CDR1 is SGHDN and CDR2 FVKESK. V gave up 4 bases and J gave up 6 bases; unmatched junction bases: 8. The CDR3 has 14 amino acids. CDR3 nucleotide sequence: TGTGCCAGCAGCCGAACGACAGGGAGGGCTGAAGCTTTCTTT. This gives the protein CASSRTTGRAEAFF.

The CDR3 spells CSAEDRSNYGYTF. As DNA, the CDR3 is TGCAGCGCCGAAGACCGATCTAACTATGGCTACACCTTC. The chain links TRBV29-1 to TRBJ1-2; D call uncertain. The CDR3 is made up of 13 amino acids. Trimming removed 7 bases at V and 0 bases at J, with 12 bases between. Germline lookup yields CDR1 SQVTM and CDR2 ANQGSEA.

The V and J genes are TRBV27 and TRBJ1-2, with 7 bases aligning to TRBD1. From germline, CDR1 is MNHEY and CDR2 SMNVEV (reference sequence). Trimming took 3 bases from V and 8 from J; bases not matched to a gene: 12. The CDR3 contains 15 residues. The CDR3 protein is CASSFILGTDEGYTF. The CDR3, as DNA: TGTGCCAGCAGTTTCATTCTGGGGACAGATGAGGGCTACACCTTC.

This chain connects TRBV4-1 to TRBJ1-2; D remains unclear. V was clipped by 2 bases and J by 1 base, with 8 bases between them. Germline assignment: CDR1 MGHRA and CDR2 YSYEKL. This CDR3 region has 14 residues. The CDR3 loop is CASSQPLDNYGYTF. Written as DNA, the CDR3 is TGCGCCAGCAGCCAACCTCTGGATAACTATGGCTACACCTTC.

The J gene is TRBJ1-4, the V gene TRBV3-1 (or the pseudogene TRBV3-2); D might be TRBD1 (6 bases). V was cut by 3 bases and J by 8 bases, with 13 bases left in between. The CDR3 spans 14 residues. Per germline, CDR1 LGHDT and CDR2 YNNKEL (reference sequence). The DNA of the CDR3 is TGTGCCAGCAGCCACCGGAGTGACAGGGAAAAACTGTTTTTT. It codes for CASSHRSDREKLFF.

The CDR3 protein is CASSLSNSYEQYF. CDR3 nucleotides: TGTGCCAGCAGTTTAAGCAACTCCTACGAGCAGTACTTC. The chain is built from TRBV28 and TRBJ2-7; no firm D call. The CDR3 spans 13 residues. Germline V gives CDR1 MDHEN, CDR2 SYDVKM. The ends were cut back, 2 bases at V and 0 bases at J, with 5 bases in the middle. The variable domain in full, completed from reference TRBV28 and TRBJ2-7, reads DVKVTQSSRYLVKRTGEKVFLECVQDMDHENMFWYRQDPGLGLRLIYFSYDVKMKEKGDIPEGYSVSREKKERFSLILESASTNQTSMYLCASSLSNSYEQYFGPGTRLTVT.

V usage is TRBV19 and J usage is TRBJ2-3; 13 bases line up with TRBD2. V lost 6 bases and J lost 2; bases outside the gene matches: 2. The germline CDR1 and CDR2 sequences are LNHDA and SQIVND (reference sequence). The CDR3 loop spans 15 amino acids. The DNA for the CDR3 is TGTGCCAGTAGAGGGACTAGCGGGACCACAGATACGCAGTATTTT. Protein: CASRGTSGTTDTQYF. The full variable domain, completed using reference TRBV19 and TRBJ2-3, is DGGITQSPKYLFRKEGQNVTLSCEQNLNHDAMYWYRQDPGQGLRLIYYSQIVNDFQKGDIAEGYSVSREKKESFPLTVTSAQKNPTAFYLCASRGTSGTTDTQYFGPGTRLTVL.

In its sample, this clone was seen once. The chain employs TRBV4-1 and TRBJ1-2, with D possibly TRBD1 on 5 matching bases. The V end was cut by 4 bases, the J end by 6 bases, with 18 bases between. Per the germline V gene, CDR1 is MGHRA and CDR2 is YSYEKL. This CDR3 is built from 15 residues. This CDR3 is CASSPGGAAGHGYTF. The CDR3 DNA sequence: TGCGCCAGCAGCCCCGGAGGGGCCGCGGGCCATGGCTACACCTTC.

The chain has TRBV27 and TRBJ2-1; 11 bases align to TRBD1. Germline V gene lookup returns CDR1 MNHEY and CDR2 SMNVEV (reference sequence). V shed 5 bases and J 7 bases; nucleotides not matched to a gene: 7. The CDR3 is 15 residues long. CDR3 in DNA: TGTGCCAGCAGTATCGGACAGGGGGCGCAAAATGAGCAGTTCTTC. It yields the protein CASSIGQGAQNEQFF.

The gene calls are TRBV12-3 or TRBV12-4 and TRBJ1-5; no reliable D call. Trimming took off 4 bases at V and 5 bases at J, with 9 bases between the two ends. The CDR3 covers 13 residues. The CDR3 bases are TGTGCCAGCAGTTCCGGGCCAGATCAGCCCCAGCATTTT. It is translated as CASSSGPDQPQHF.

The chain couples TRBV2 to TRBJ1-2; tentative D call: TRBD1 (6 bases). The CDR3 covers 11 residues. CDR1 and CDR2 (germline): SNHLY, FYNNEI. Trimming stripped 7 bases from V and 5 bases from J, with 8 bases between. The chain's CDR3 is CASNRAYGYTF. In DNA, the CDR3 is TGTGCCAGCAACAGGGCTTATGGCTACACCTTC.

The chain joins TRBV5-1 to TRBJ2-1; the D call may be TRBD1 or TRBD2 (5 bases each). V was pared by 4 bases and J by 7 bases, with 12 bases between. Germline CDR1 and CDR2: SGHRS and YFSETQ. CDR3 length: 13 amino acids. CDR3 residues: CASSGDVLNEQFF. CDR3 DNA: TGCGCCAGCAGCGGGGACGTCCTTAATGAGCAGTTCTTC.

The chain employs TRBV2 and TRBJ1-1; D is possibly TRBD1 (6 bases). V was clipped by 6 bases and J by 1 base, with 12 bases between them. Germline values: CDR1 SNHLY, CDR2 FYNNEI. The CDR3 spans 14 residues. CDR3 bases: TGTGCCAGCAGAGGACAGCTTACGAACACTGAAGCTTTCTTT. The encoded protein is CASRGQLTNTEAFF.

The gene calls are TRBV7-8 and TRBJ1-1; D perhaps matches TRBD1 (5 bases). This CDR3 has 15 amino acids. Germline loops: CDR1 SGHVS, CDR2 FQNEAQ. The V and J ends lost 1 base and 4 bases respectively, with 13 bases between them. The CDR3 spells CASSLVQGFGTEAFF. Here the CDR3 DNA reads TGTGCCAGCAGCTTAGTGCAGGGATTTGGCACTGAAGCTTTCTTT. The entire variable domain, with the rest obtained from reference TRBV7-8 and TRBJ1-1, is as follows: GAGVSQSPRYKVAKRGQDVALRCDPISGHVSLFWYQQALGQGPEFLTYFQNEAQLDKSGLPSDRFFAERPEGSVSTLKIQRTQQEDSAVYLCASSLVQGFGTEAFFGQGTRLTVV.

The J gene is TRBJ1-5, the V gene TRBV12-5, with a weak D call TRBD1 (6 bases). CDR1 is LGHNT and CDR2 is FRNRAP in the germline V gene. The CDR3 loop spans 17 amino acids. V lost 5 bases, J lost 0 bases, and 17 bases lay in between. The CDR3 protein is CASGPGWTEDSNQPQHF. The CDR3 DNA sequence: TGTGCTAGTGGTCCGGGGTGGACAGAAGATAGCAATCAGCCCCAGCATTTT. Drawing the rest from reference TRBV12-5 and TRBJ1-5, the complete variable domain is DARVTQTPRHKVTEMGQEVTMRCQPILGHNTVFWYRQTMMQGLELLAYFRNRAPLDDSGMPKDRFSAEMPDATLATLKIQPSEPRDSAVYFCASGPGWTEDSNQPQHFGDGTRLSIL.

V usage is TRBV12-3 or TRBV12-4 and J usage is TRBJ1-2; no firm D call. The CDR3 is 12 amino acids. Trimming cost V 3 bases and J 5 bases, with 7 bases left between them. In nucleotides, the CDR3 is TGTGCCAGCAGTTTCCCGGGGTATGGCTACACCTTC. Amino acids: CASSFPGYGYTF.

The V and J genes are TRBV10-3 and TRBJ2-7; a possible D gene is TRBD2 (6 bases). The CDR3 totals 12 residues. Germline lookup yields CDR1 ENHRY and CDR2 SYGVKD. The V and J ends lost 4 bases and 7 bases respectively, with 11 bases between them. For the CDR3, the DNA is TGTGCCATCAGTGGTAGCGGCTTTGAGCAGTACTTC. The encoded protein is CAISGSGFEQYF.

The chain has TRBV29-1 and TRBJ2-1; a possible D gene is TRBD2 (5 bases). The CDR3 contains 14 residues. Trimming shortened V by 4 bases and J by 1 base, and 11 bases separated the two germline ends. Germline V gene data show CDR1 as SQVTM and CDR2 as ANQGSEA. Here the CDR3 reads CSVVERPSYNEQFF. CDR3 sequence (DNA): TGCAGCGTTGTCGAGCGGCCTTCCTACAATGAGCAGTTCTTC.

The CDR3 reads CASNKAGGAYEQYF. For the CDR3, the DNA is TGTGCCAGCAACAAAGCGGGAGGGGCCTACGAGCAGTACTTC. The rearrangement joins TRBV6-5 to TRBJ2-7, with 10 bases that match TRBD2. The CDR3 consists of 14 residues. Germline values: CDR1 MNHEY, CDR2 SVGAGI. J lost 2 bases, V lost 7 bases, and 5 bases had no gene match.

The rearrangement links TRBV3-1 (or the pseudogene TRBV3-2) to TRBJ1-5; 7 bases agree with TRBD1. Per germline, CDR1 LGHDT and CDR2 YNNKEL (reference sequence). CDR3 length: 15 amino acids. Trimming took 5 bases from V and 2 from J; bases not matched to a gene: 6. CDR3 sequence: CASSARDRGNQPQHF. The CDR3 region has the DNA TGTGCCAGCAGCGCCCGGGACAGAGGCAATCAGCCCCAGCATTTT.

The chain couples TRBV3-1 (or the pseudogene TRBV3-2) to TRBJ2-3, with D maybe TRBD1 (6 bases). Germline CDR1 reads LGHDT; CDR2 reads YNNKEL (reference sequence). V gave up 0 bases and J gave up 10 bases, with 20 bases separating them. The CDR3 totals 16 residues. The DNA of the CDR3 is TGTGCCAGCAGCCAAGAAGAATGGAACAGGGTACAGTCGCAGTATTTT. Amino acids: CASSQEEWNRVQSQYF.

In its sample, this clone was seen many times. This chain connects TRBV6-5 to TRBJ2-1, with TRBD2 matching over 7 bases. CDR1 is MNHEY, CDR2 SVGAGI, per germline. After removal of 8 bases from V and 8 bases from J, the junction contained 12 bases not matched to a gene. The CDR3 has 14 amino acids. The CDR3 is CASGREQTAHEQFF. DNA for the CDR3: TGTGCCAGCGGGAGGGAACAGACCGCTCATGAGCAGTTCTTC.

The gene calls are TRBV15 and TRBJ1-5; D gene uncertain. This CDR3 is built from 17 residues. Trimming left V 5 bases short and J 0 bases short, with 17 bases between. The V gene's germline CDR1 is LNHNV and CDR2 YYDKDF (reference sequence). The CDR3 protein is CATSPRILGDSNQPQHF. For the CDR3, the DNA is TGTGCCACCAGCCCCCGTATACTTGGGGATAGCAATCAGCCCCAGCATTTT. The complete variable domain, with remaining parts taken from reference TRBV15 and TRBJ1-5, reads DAMVIQNPRYQVTQFGKPVTLSCSQTLNHNVMYWYQQKSSQAPKLLFHYYDKDFNNEADTPDNFQSRRPNTSFCFLDIRSPGLGDTAMYLCATSPRILGDSNQPQHFGDGTRLSIL.

J is TRBJ2-7 and V is TRBV28; D remains unclear. V was pared by 5 bases and J by 10 bases, with 15 bases between. CDR1 MDHEN and CDR2 SYDVKM come from the germline V gene. This CDR3 is built from 12 residues. The CDR3 sequence is CASSIKAVAQYF. The CDR3 nucleotides are TGTGCCAGCAGTATAAAGGCGGTAGCTCAGTACTTC. Full variable domain (missing parts from reference TRBV28 and TRBJ2-7): DVKVTQSSRYLVKRTGEKVFLECVQDMDHENMFWYRQDPGLGLRLIYFSYDVKMKEKGDIPEGYSVSREKKERFSLILESASTNQTSMYLCASSIKAVAQYFGPGTRLTVT.